These 32 T cell receptor beta chains share one sample of origin, sequenced in a study of blood T cells in healthy people across ages. Sample-barcoded 5' priming and a J-beta primer mix drove a second PCR of roughly 6 to 12 cycles. TCRdb re-analysed the 5' RACE reads in MiXCR, keeping a single row per CDR3 protein. Among approximately 700,000 distinct CDR3 sequences listed, roughly 32% were seen once. The sample taken for sequencing was blood. Receptor source: a woman over 75 in good health.

In regard to this clonotype: This may come from a read error, since a much larger clone is one base off. V is TRBV18 and J is TRBJ2-1, with 8 bases aligning to TRBD1. In germline, CDR1 is KGHSH, CDR2 LQKENI. Germline trimming cut 8 bases from V and 9 bases from J; bases unmatched to any gene: 21. This CDR3 contains 17 residues. The CDR3 here is CASTSKQHEDRATEQFF. The CDR3 bases are TGTGCCAGCACCAGCAAACAACACGAGGACAGGGCGACTGAGCAGTTCTTC.

The table lists this clonotype with many counts. The genes are TRBV15 and TRBJ2-7; 8 bases map to TRBD1. In germline, CDR1 is LNHNV, CDR2 YYDKDF (reference sequence). Trimming cost V 0 bases and J 3 bases; bases outside gene matches: 1. This CDR3 region has 14 residues. CDR3 coding DNA: TGTGCCACCAGCAGAGAACAGGGGGTCTACGAGCAGTACTTC. It yields the protein CATSREQGVYEQYF.

The chain uses TRBV13 and TRBJ2-7; D assignment may be TRBD1 or TRBD2 (5 bases each). The DNA end is more similar to TRBJ2-5, so the J call may be wrong. Germline CDR1 reads PRHDT; CDR2 reads FYEKMQ (reference sequence). This CDR3 comprises 14 residues. The CDR3 coding sequence is TGTGCCAGCAGGCCCGGGACCGAAAAAGAGACCCAGTACTTC. Protein product: CASRPGTEKETQYF.

Remarks on this clonotype: This may stem from a read error, because a much larger clone lies one nucleotide away. This sequence joins TRBV7-2 and TRBJ1-4; 10 nucleotides match TRBD1. Germline V gene sequence: CDR1 SGHTA, CDR2 FQGNSA. This CDR3 is 15 amino acids long. The CDR3 is CASSLRTGGNEELFF. The CDR3 DNA sequence: TGTGCCAGCAGCTTAAGGACAGGGGGAAATGAAGAACTGTTTTTT.

This clonotype was seen ten or more times. V usage is TRBV5-1 and J usage is TRBJ2-1; perhaps TRBD1 as D (5 bases). The V gene's germline CDR1 is SGHRS and CDR2 YFSETQ. V was trimmed by 0 bases and J by 1 base, leaving 11 bases between them. The CDR3 loop spans 16 amino acids. The CDR3 coding sequence is TGCGCCAGCAGCTTGGCCCCACAGGCGTCCTACAATGAGCAGTTCTTC. It codes for CASSLAPQASYNEQFF.

This clonotype showed up just a few times. This clone may be a read error of a much larger clone one base away. This sequence joins TRBV20-1 and TRBJ2-4; 11 nucleotides match TRBD2. The J call may be mistaken, given a closer DNA end match to TRBJ2-7. Germline V CDR1 and CDR2: DFQATT, SNEGSKA (reference sequence). The CDR3 is made up of 16 amino acids. The chain's CDR3 is CSASSSGGTDGYEQYF. In nucleotides, the CDR3 is TGCAGTGCTAGTTCTAGCGGGGGGACCGATGGCTACGAGCAGTACTTC.

There are many counts of this clonotype. The J gene is TRBJ1-1, the V gene TRBV5-1, with 8 nucleotides matching TRBD1. This CDR3 comprises 16 residues. CDR1 is SGHRS and CDR2 is YFSETQ in the germline V gene. V gave up 4 bases and J gave up 0 bases; unmatched junction bases: 8. The CDR3 sequence is CASSKGQVRMNTEAFF. In nucleotides, the CDR3 is TGCGCCAGCAGCAAGGGACAGGTGAGGATGAACACTGAAGCTTTCTTT.

This clonotype occurred many times. This rearrangement joins TRBV14 to TRBJ2-1, with D possibly being TRBD1 or TRBD2 (7 bases each). The germline CDR1 and CDR2 sequences are SGHDN and FVKESK. Trimming removed 7 bases from V and 8 bases from J, with 21 bases in between. This CDR3 region has 15 residues. The CDR3 bases are TGTGCCAGCACCCCAGGGGGGGGGCCTTGGGATGAGCAGTTCTTC. It translates to CASTPGGGPWDEQFF.

This clonotype was detected a few times. A much larger clone lies a single base off, so this may be a read error. The chain recombines TRBV11-1 with TRBJ2-7, with 13 bases fitting TRBD2. The J segment lost 7 bases and the V segment lost 3 bases, leaving 9 bases of the junction unmatched. Germline values: CDR1 SGHAT, CDR2 FQDESV (reference sequence). CDR3 size: 16 residues. CDR3 nucleotides: TGTGCCAGCAGCTTCCGACTAGCGGGGGGTTTGAATGAGCAGTACTTC. This codes for CASSFRLAGGLNEQYF. Full variable domain (missing parts from reference TRBV11-1 and TRBJ2-7): EAEVAQSPRYKITEKSQAVAFWCDPISGHATLYWYRQILGQGPELLVQFQDESVVDDSQLPKDRFSAERLKGVDSTLKIQPAELGDSAMYLCASSFRLAGGLNEQYFGPGTRLTVT.

This clonotype was counted many times. The V gene is TRBV7-8, the J gene TRBJ2-5; the D is unclear. This CDR3 spans 15 amino acids. CDR1 is SGHVS, CDR2 FQNEAQ, per germline. Trimming stripped 6 bases from V and 3 bases from J, with 17 bases between. The CDR3 is CASSSQSQTEETQYF. The CDR3 nucleotides are TGTGCCAGCAGTTCTCAGTCCCAAACAGAAGAGACCCAGTACTTC.

This clonotype has ten or more counts. The chain has TRBV11-2 and TRBJ2-1, with D possibly TRBD1 on 6 matching bases. The CDR3 is made up of 15 amino acids. V lost 4 bases and J lost 15, with 25 bases in between. Germline CDR1 SGHAT, CDR2 FQNNGV. CDR3 nucleotides: TGTGCCAGCAGCTCCCCCCCCCCTCCCAGGGGCGCCGCGTTCTTC. Encoded protein: CASSSPPPPRGAAFF.

The rearrangement joins TRBV4-3 to TRBJ2-5, with D hard to call. Trimming stripped 1 base from V and 11 bases from J, with 17 bases between. The germline gives CDR1 LGHNA, CDR2 YSLEER. CDR3 length: 14 amino acids. DNA of the CDR3: TGCGCCAGCAGCCAAGCTGGCCGGTCCAATGAGCAGTACTTC. It yields the protein CASSQAGRSNEQYF.

This chain uses TRBV29-1 with TRBJ2-1; 8 bases fit TRBD1. Germline-derived CDR1 and CDR2 are SQVTM and ANQGSEA. The ends lost 4 bases at V and 0 bases at J; junction bases unmatched: 17. This CDR3 comprises 19 residues. In nucleotides, the CDR3 is TGCAGCGTTGTCTACGGGGGAAGCAGGGGGCGAGGCTCCTACAATGAGCAGTTCTTC. Amino acids: CSVVYGGSRGRGSYNEQFF.

The chain joins TRBV4-1 to TRBJ2-7; D possibly corresponds to TRBD2 (5 bases). There are 16 residues in the CDR3. V lost 1 base, J lost 1 base, and 14 bases lay in between. The germline CDR1 and CDR2 sequences are MGHRA and YSYEKL. CDR3 DNA sequence: TGCGCCAGCAGCCAAGTCATGAGAGGGAGTTCCTACGAGCAGTACTTC. As protein: CASSQVMRGSSYEQYF.

This clonotype has just a few counts. It may be a read error: a sequence one base away is much more abundant. The chain has TRBV15 and TRBJ2-6, with a possible D match to TRBD1 (5 bases). The germline V gene encodes CDR1 LNHNV and CDR2 YYDKDF (reference sequence). This CDR3 contains 15 residues. The CDR3 spells CATSRALSGANVRTF. The CDR3 DNA sequence: TGTGCCACCAGCAGAGCTCTCTCTGGGGCCAACGTCCGGACTTTC.

Of note for this clonotype: Possible read error: a much larger clone is one base away. The gene calls are TRBV7-2 and TRBJ1-4, with 7 bases that match TRBD1. The CDR3 consists of 15 residues. Germline loops: CDR1 SGHTA, CDR2 FQGNSA. The CDR3 DNA follows: TGTGCCAGCAGCTTATGGGGACAGAGGACTGAAAAACCGTTTTTT. Translation: CASSLWGQRTEKPFF.

This clonotype was detected only a few times. J is TRBJ1-1 and V is TRBV27; unclear D gene. Trimming pared 4 bases from V and 5 bases from J, leaving 11 bases between. Germline CDR1 is MNHEY and CDR2 is SMNVEV (reference sequence). The length of the CDR3 is 13 residues. The CDR3 here is CASSWLLETEAFF. Written as DNA, the CDR3 is TGTGCCAGCAGTTGGTTGTTGGAGACTGAAGCTTTCTTT.

The chain employs TRBV20-1 and TRBJ2-3, with 16 bases that match TRBD2. This CDR3 comprises 16 residues. The J segment lost 4 bases and the V segment lost 1 base, leaving 2 bases of the junction unmatched. The germline V gene encodes CDR1 DFQATT and CDR2 SNEGSKA (reference sequence). Written as DNA, the CDR3 is TGCAGTGCTAGAGGGGGGACTAGCGGGAGGGCAGATACGCAGTATTTT. Residues: CSARGGTSGRADTQYF.

This chain links TRBV7-3 with TRBJ2-7, with 10 bases identical to TRBD2. After removal of 2 bases from V and 0 bases from J, the junction contained 19 bases not matched to a gene. Germline values: CDR1 SGHTA, CDR2 FQGTGA. CDR3 size: 21 residues. CDR3 protein: CASSLALGGLAPGGFSYEQYF. Written as DNA, the CDR3 is TGTGCCAGCAGCTTAGCTTTAGGGGGACTAGCGCCAGGGGGGTTCTCCTACGAGCAGTACTTC.

This clonotype was seen at least ten times. The rearrangement links TRBV20-1 to TRBJ1-2, with D perhaps TRBD1 (5 bases). Germline CDR1 DFQATT, CDR2 SNEGSKA (reference sequence). The length of the CDR3 is 12 residues. V was trimmed by 3 bases and J by 8 bases, leaving 13 bases between them. The CDR3, as DNA: TGCAGTGCTAGTGTCCCCCCAGGGGGCTACACCTTC. Translating it yields CSASVPPGGYTF.

This chain joins TRBV7-2 and TRBJ2-4; D might be TRBD2 (6 bases). Trimming cost V 5 bases and J 0 bases, with 8 bases left between them. This CDR3 is built from 14 residues. Germline values: CDR1 SGHTA, CDR2 FQGNSA. For the CDR3, the DNA is TGTGCCAGCAGCGGAGGGCGAGCCAAAAACATTCAGTACTTC. The encoded protein is CASSGGRAKNIQYF.

This clonotype was seen repeatedly, ten times or more. This chain connects TRBV18 to TRBJ2-1; D might be TRBD1 or TRBD2, each matching 5 bases. Germline V CDR1 and CDR2: KGHSH, LQKENI. V was pared by 5 bases and J by 6 bases, with 17 bases between. This CDR3 region has 15 residues. The CDR3 reads CASSVKSGAFNEQFF. The CDR3 bases are TGTGCCAGCTCAGTCAAGTCCGGGGCCTTCAATGAGCAGTTCTTC.

About this clonotype itself: Just one base apart from a much larger clone, this may be a read error. This rearrangement joins TRBV7-2 to TRBJ2-3; 8 bases align to TRBD2. V shed 7 bases, J shed 5 bases, and the junction held 8 bases outside the gene matches. This CDR3 spans 14 amino acids. From germline, CDR1 is SGHTA and CDR2 FQGNSA. The CDR3 DNA sequence: TGTGCCAGCACCGCCGGGCTAGCGGGAGATACGCAGTATTTT. Protein: CASTAGLAGDTQYF. Looking up the rest from reference TRBV7-2 and TRBJ2-3 gives the full variable domain: GAGVSQSPSNKVTEKGKDVELRCDPISGHTALYWYRQSLGQGLEFLIYFQGNSAPDKSGLPSDRFSAERTGGSVSTLTIQRTQQEDSAVYLCASTAGLAGDTQYFGPGTRLTVL.

Ten or more counts support this clonotype. The chain recombines TRBV5-1 with TRBJ2-7; 7 bases are shared with TRBD1. The CDR3 extends over 15 amino acids. V was clipped by 0 bases and J by 3 bases; unmatched bases: 6. Germline lookup yields CDR1 SGHRS and CDR2 YFSETQ. DNA for the CDR3: TGCGCCAGCAGCTTGGCTAGAGACAGGGTCTACGAGCAGTACTTC. Protein product: CASSLARDRVYEQYF.

This chain uses TRBV7-2 with TRBJ2-4; possible D gene TRBD1, 5 bases. The CDR3 is 18 residues long. Germline CDR1 and CDR2: SGHTA and FQGNSA. V shed 1 base and J shed 0 bases, with 16 bases lying between them. CDR3 amino acids: CASSLVSAGPLAKNIQYF. The CDR3 nucleotides read TGTGCCAGCAGCTTAGTGTCAGCAGGGCCTCTAGCCAAAAACATTCAGTACTTC. Drawing the rest from reference TRBV7-2 and TRBJ2-4, the complete variable domain is GAGVSQSPSNKVTEKGKDVELRCDPISGHTALYWYRQSLGQGLEFLIYFQGNSAPDKSGLPSDRFSAERTGGSVSTLTIQRTQQEDSAVYLCASSLVSAGPLAKNIQYFGAGTRLSVL.

The gene calls are TRBV19 and TRBJ2-5, with TRBD2 matching 9 bases. V lost 7 bases and J lost 5; bases outside the gene matches: 14. The germline gives CDR1 LNHDA, CDR2 SQIVND (reference sequence). The CDR3 has 16 amino acids. CDR3 loop: CASIQSGGRHLETQYF. CDR3 in DNA: TGTGCCAGTATTCAAAGCGGGGGGAGACACTTGGAGACCCAGTACTTC.

The chain has TRBV7-6 and TRBJ2-7; maybe TRBD2 (6 bases). CDR1 is SGHVS, CDR2 FNYEAQ, per germline. This CDR3 comprises 16 residues. Trimming left V 4 bases short and J 0 bases short, with 16 bases between. As DNA, the CDR3 is TGTGCCAGCAGCTCTGCGGAGGGTGGACTCTCCTACGAGCAGTACTTC. Protein: CASSSAEGGLSYEQYF. The variable domain in full, completed from reference TRBV7-6 and TRBJ2-7, reads GAGVSQSPRYKVTKRGQDVALRCDPISGHVSLYWYRQALGQGPEFLTYFNYEAQQDKSGLPNDRFSAERPEGSISTLTIQRTEQRDSAMYRCASSSAEGGLSYEQYFGPGTRLTVT.

This chain joins TRBV4-2 and TRBJ2-3, with a possible D match to TRBD2 (6 bases). Germline values: CDR1 LGHNA, CDR2 YNFKEQ. The V end was cut by 1 base, the J end by 4 bases, with 21 bases between. CDR3 length: 18 residues. The CDR3 nucleotides read TGTGCCAGCAGCCAAGGCGGGGTGAGGGGCGTAAGAGCAGATACGCAGTATTTT. Its translation is CASSQGGVRGVRADTQYF.

On this clonotype: A clone one base away is much larger, so this may be a read error. The chain carries TRBV15 and TRBJ2-5; 9 bases match TRBD1. The better agreement between TRBJ2-1 and the DNA end casts doubt on the J call. Germline CDR1 and CDR2: LNHNV and YYDKDF (reference sequence). The CDR3 totals 16 residues. The CDR3 loop is CATSRDRGTGQETQFF. The CDR3 DNA follows: TGTGCCACCAGCAGAGATCGGGGGACAGGGCAAGAGACCCAGTTCTTC.

This clonotype was found a few times. This chain joins TRBV20-1 and TRBJ2-1; 8 nucleotides agree with TRBD2. The V gene's germline CDR1 is DFQATT and CDR2 SNEGSKA (reference sequence). This CDR3 spans 14 amino acids. V lost 1 base to trimming and J lost 9 bases; unmatched junction nucleotides: 8. In DNA, the CDR3 is TGCAGTGCTAGAGGTGCCGGGAGGGCCGTTGAGCAGTTCTTC. Amino acid sequence: CSARGAGRAVEQFF.

The chain recombines TRBV10-3 with TRBJ1-1; TRBD1 agrees at 9 bases. This CDR3 has 13 amino acids. CDR1 is ENHRY and CDR2 is SYGVKD in the germline V gene. Trimming took 5 bases from V and 3 from J; bases not matched to a gene: 1. CDR3: CAISWDRDTEAFF. CDR3 nucleotides: TGTGCCATCAGTTGGGACAGGGACACTGAAGCTTTCTTT.

There are a few counts of this clonotype. A clone one base away is much larger, so this may be a read error. The chain employs TRBV5-1 and TRBJ2-3, with TRBD2 matching 7 bases. The trim removed 4 bases at V and 5 bases at J, leaving 7 bases unmatched. CDR1 SGHRS and CDR2 YFSETQ come from the germline V gene. This CDR3 comprises 14 residues. The CDR3 DNA reads TGCGCCAGCAGCCGGGCGGGGGTAGGAGATACGCAGTATTTT. Translation: CASSRAGVGDTQYF.